These T cell receptor beta chains were read from a single sample in a study of Ad26.COV2.S vaccination and SARS-CoV-2 variants. The protocol was immunoSEQ multiplex PCR, while the TCRdb copy is restricted to in-frame clones and leaves out a portion. The sample yields some 330,000 clones, roughly 90% seen once. Material: peripheral blood, obtained in a trial of Ad26.COV2.S vaccine versus placebo. The receptor set was obtained from a person between 18 and 59 years old who received the Ad26.COV2.S COVID-19 vaccine or a placebo. CDR3s include the opening cysteine and the closing phenylalanine or tryptophan. The D gene is left open where the match is weak. Size values are once, few and many counts, or a class for expanded clones, and some rows have none.

v_gene: TRBV27
d_gene: TRBD1
j_gene: TRBJ1-2
abundance: -
CDR3nt: TGTGCCAGCAGCACCGGGGACAGGGGTTGGAATGGCTACACCTTC
CDR3aa: CASSTGDRGWNGYTF

v_gene: TRBV4-1
d_gene: TRBD2
j_gene: TRBJ2-1
abundance: -
CDR3nt: TGCGCCAGCAGCCAAGGTGGGTACCTTGGGCGGGAGACCTACAATGAGCAGTTCTTC
CDR3aa: CASSQGGYLGRETYNEQFF

v_gene: TRBV27
d_gene: TRBD1
j_gene: TRBJ1-5
abundance: -
CDR3nt: TGTGCCAGCAGTCCGTCCGCCGGGACAGGGACCCCAGGGGCCCAGCATTTT
CDR3aa: CASSPSAGTGTPGAQHF

v_gene: TRBV19
d_gene: TRBD2
j_gene: TRBJ2-3
abundance: -
CDR3nt: TGTGCCAGTAGTATGACTAGCGGTAACACAGATACGCAGTATTTT
CDR3aa: CASSMTSGNTDTQYF

v_gene: TRBV7-2
d_gene: TRBD1
j_gene: TRBJ2-5
abundance: -
CDR3nt: TGTGCCAGCAGCTTAGTGCAGGGGGCTTCCCAAGAGACCCAGTACTTC
CDR3aa: CASSLVQGASQETQYF

v_gene: TRBV4-3
d_gene: TRBD2
j_gene: TRBJ2-3
abundance: -
CDR3nt: TGCGCCAGCAGCCTCCTCGGGACTAACACAGATACGCAGTATTTT
CDR3aa: CASSLLGTNTDTQYF

v_gene: TRBV19
d_gene: -
j_gene: TRBJ1-5
abundance: once
CDR3nt: TGTGCCAGTAGTATTATGTCAGGAGGGAATCAGCCCCAGCATTTT
CDR3aa: CASSIMSGGNQPQHF

v_gene: TRBV28
d_gene: TRBD1
j_gene: TRBJ1-1
abundance: -
CDR3nt: TGTGCCAGCACCGCCGGGACAGGATGGTATATCCCCCCGCTTATGAACACTGAAGCTTTCTTT
CDR3aa: CASTAGTGWYIPPLMNTEAFF

v_gene: TRBV4-1
d_gene: -
j_gene: TRBJ1-1
abundance: -
CDR3nt: TGCGCCAGCAGCCAAGCGGGGGGGGAGTTGAACACTGAAGCTTTCTTT
CDR3aa: CASSQAGGELNTEAFF

v_gene: TRBV2
d_gene: -
j_gene: TRBJ1-2
abundance: -
CDR3nt: TGTGCCAGCAGTGATCAGGGTTATGGCTACACCTTC
CDR3aa: CASSDQGYGYTF

v_gene: TRBV5-1
d_gene: TRBD1
j_gene: TRBJ2-4
abundance: -
CDR3nt: TGCGCCAGCAGCTTCACCGGGACAGGGGCCAAAAACATTCAGTACTTC
CDR3aa: CASSFTGTGAKNIQYF

v_gene: TRBV10-3
d_gene: -
j_gene: TRBJ1-2
abundance: -
CDR3nt: TGTGCCATCAGTGAGAGGGATAGGAATGGCTACACCTTC
CDR3aa: CAISERDRNGYTF

v_gene: TRBV7-2
d_gene: -
j_gene: TRBJ1-2
abundance: -
CDR3nt: TGTGCCAGCAGCTTAGATCGCCAGCCTTTTAGTGGCTACACCTTC
CDR3aa: CASSLDRQPFSGYTF

v_gene: TRBV5-4
d_gene: -
j_gene: TRBJ1-4
abundance: -
CDR3nt: TGTGCCAGCAGCTTTTACGCGCCGAATGACGGGGTGGTTTTT
CDR3aa: CASSFYAPNDGVVF

v_gene: TRBV2
d_gene: TRBD2
j_gene: TRBJ2-1
abundance: -
CDR3nt: TGTGCCACCATTCAGAGCATTCAGACTAGCGGATACAATGAGCAGTTCTTC
CDR3aa: CATIQSIQTSGYNEQFF

v_gene: TRBV29-1
d_gene: -
j_gene: TRBJ1-1
abundance: -
CDR3nt: TGCAGCGTTGACCCCTGGAAGGAGATCCCGAACACTGAAGCTTTCTTT
CDR3aa: CSVDPWKEIPNTEAFF

v_gene: TRBV19
d_gene: -
j_gene: TRBJ1-1
abundance: -
CDR3nt: TGTGCCACTAGGGCGACAGGGAACACTGAAGCTTTCTTT
CDR3aa: CATRATGNTEAFF

v_gene: TRBV6-6
d_gene: -
j_gene: TRBJ2-3
abundance: -
CDR3nt: TGTGCCGGAGGGGGGGGCACAGATACGCAGTATTTT
CDR3aa: CAGGGGTDTQYF

v_gene: TRBV19
d_gene: -
j_gene: TRBJ1-1
abundance: -
CDR3nt: TGTGCCAGTAGTGGGACACTAAACACTGAAGCTTTCTTT
CDR3aa: CASSGTLNTEAFF

v_gene: TRBV6-2/TRBV6-3
d_gene: -
j_gene: TRBJ1-1
abundance: -
CDR3nt: TGTGCCAGCAGTTACTTAGGGGGGCTGGCTTTCTTT
CDR3aa: CASSYLGGLAFF

v_gene: TRBV29-1
d_gene: TRBD2
j_gene: TRBJ2-3
abundance: -
CDR3nt: TGCAGCGTTGATCAGCGGGGGGTCGGGAGCACAGATACGCAGTATTTT
CDR3aa: CSVDQRGVGSTDTQYF

v_gene: TRBV7-2
d_gene: TRBD2
j_gene: TRBJ2-3
abundance: -
CDR3nt: TGTGCCAGCAGCTTAGAGTTACTAGCGTTTCGGGATACGCAGTATTTT
CDR3aa: CASSLELLAFRDTQYF

v_gene: TRBV28
d_gene: -
j_gene: TRBJ2-3
abundance: -
CDR3nt: TGTGCCAGCTGCTCACAGGGGAGGACAGATACGCAGTATTTT
CDR3aa: CASCSQGRTDTQYF

v_gene: TRBV4-1
d_gene: -
j_gene: TRBJ1-4
abundance: -
CDR3nt: TGCGCCAGCAGGCACTCGGGGAATGAAAAACTGTTTTTT
CDR3aa: CASRHSGNEKLFF

v_gene: TRBV11-3
d_gene: -
j_gene: TRBJ1-3
abundance: -
CDR3nt: TGTGCCAGCAGCTTTAACAGGGTCGGCACCATATATTTT
CDR3aa: CASSFNRVGTIYF

v_gene: TRBV4-3
d_gene: TRBD2
j_gene: TRBJ2-1
abundance: -
CDR3nt: TGCGCCAGCAGCCAAGATCCGACGGGAGGAACCGCGATGGATGAGCAGTTCTTC
CDR3aa: CASSQDPTGGTAMDEQFF

v_gene: TRBV4-1
d_gene: -
j_gene: TRBJ2-6
abundance: -
CDR3nt: TGCGCCAGCAGCCAAGAAGGGCCTACACAGGGCACTGGGGCCAACGTCCTGACTTTC
CDR3aa: CASSQEGPTQGTGANVLTF

v_gene: TRBV11-2
d_gene: -
j_gene: TRBJ2-5
abundance: -
CDR3nt: TGTGCCAGCAGCTTAGGAGCCATTGGGGGGATCCAAGAGACCCAGTACTTC
CDR3aa: CASSLGAIGGIQETQYF

v_gene: TRBV4-3
d_gene: -
j_gene: TRBJ1-1
abundance: once
CDR3nt: TGCGCCAGCAGCCCCGGCCCACAGGGAAACACTGAAGCTTTCTTT
CDR3aa: CASSPGPQGNTEAFF

v_gene: TRBV7-9
d_gene: TRBD1
j_gene: TRBJ2-6
abundance: -
CDR3nt: TGTGCCAGCAGCTTAGCCCTCAGGGGGTCTGGGGCCAACGTCCTGACTTTC
CDR3aa: CASSLALRGSGANVLTF

v_gene: TRBV11-3
d_gene: -
j_gene: TRBJ2-3
abundance: -
CDR3nt: TGTGCCAGCAGCTTTTACGGGGACACAGATACGCAGTATTTT
CDR3aa: CASSFYGDTDTQYF

v_gene: TRBV3-1/TRBV3-2
d_gene: TRBD1
j_gene: TRBJ1-4
abundance: -
CDR3nt: TGTGCCAGCAGCCAAGATTTGGGACAGGAGTTTCTTAATGAAAAACTGTTTTTT
CDR3aa: CASSQDLGQEFLNEKLFF

v_gene: TRBV20-1
d_gene: TRBD1
j_gene: TRBJ1-2
abundance: -
CDR3nt: TGCAGTGCTGGTGACAGGGCTGCCGGCTACACCTTC
CDR3aa: CSAGDRAAGYTF

v_gene: TRBV3-1/TRBV3-2
d_gene: -
j_gene: TRBJ1-4
abundance: once
CDR3nt: TGTGCCAGCAGCCAAGGGCCAGGGATTAATGAAAAACTGTTTTTT
CDR3aa: CASSQGPGINEKLFF

v_gene: TRBV27
d_gene: -
j_gene: TRBJ1-1
abundance: -
CDR3nt: TGTGCCAGCAGACCCGCAGGAGTCATGTCTGAAGCTTTCTTT
CDR3aa: CASRPAGVMSEAFF

v_gene: TRBV18
d_gene: -
j_gene: TRBJ1-4
abundance: -
CDR3nt: TGTGCCAGCTCACCAACTCGGTTTAATGAAAAACTGTTTTTT
CDR3aa: CASSPTRFNEKLFF

v_gene: TRBV7-9
d_gene: -
j_gene: TRBJ1-1
abundance: -
CDR3nt: TGTGCCAGCAGCTTAGTACCCGGCCTTTTAGGCACTGAAGCTTTCTTT
CDR3aa: CASSLVPGLLGTEAFF

v_gene: TRBV15
d_gene: TRBD1
j_gene: TRBJ1-5
abundance: -
CDR3nt: TGTGCCACCAGCAGCGGGGACAGCTATAGCAATCAGCCCCAGCATTTT
CDR3aa: CATSSGDSYSNQPQHF

v_gene: TRBV23-1
d_gene: -
j_gene: TRBJ1-3
abundance: few
CDR3nt: TGCGCCAGCAGTCAATCAGCGGGGGGGAGACAGGAGATATTTGGAAACACCATATATTTT
CDR3aa: CASSQSAGGRQEIFGNTIYF

v_gene: TRBV19
d_gene: -
j_gene: TRBJ2-2
abundance: -
CDR3nt: TGTGCCAGTAGTATGATTGGGCAGGGTAACACCGGGGAGCTGTTTTTT
CDR3aa: CASSMIGQGNTGELFF

v_gene: TRBV11-2
d_gene: -
j_gene: TRBJ2-3
abundance: -
CDR3nt: TGTGCCAGCGTGTTCACAGATACGCAGTATTTT
CDR3aa: CASVFTDTQYF

v_gene: TRBV6-2/TRBV6-3
d_gene: -
j_gene: TRBJ2-2
abundance: -
CDR3nt: TGTGCCAGCACCCCCGGAGGGGTCCTGAATACCGGGGAGCTGTTTTTT
CDR3aa: CASTPGGVLNTGELFF

v_gene: TRBV19
d_gene: -
j_gene: TRBJ1-5
abundance: -
CDR3nt: TGTGCCAGTAGTATCCCAGGGCAGCCCCAGCATTTT
CDR3aa: CASSIPGQPQHF

v_gene: TRBV27
d_gene: TRBD1
j_gene: TRBJ2-7
abundance: -
CDR3nt: TGTGCCAGCAGTCAGTGGGACAGCTCCTACGAGCAGTACTTC
CDR3aa: CASSQWDSSYEQYF

v_gene: TRBV2
d_gene: -
j_gene: TRBJ1-1
abundance: -
CDR3nt: TGTGCCAACCGACGCCCCTCAGACACTGAAGCTTTCTTT
CDR3aa: CANRRPSDTEAFF

v_gene: TRBV7-9
d_gene: -
j_gene: TRBJ1-2
abundance: -
CDR3nt: TGTGCCAGCAGCTTCTCCGGGAGCAGCTTCTATGGCTACACCTTC
CDR3aa: CASSFSGSSFYGYTF

v_gene: TRBV7-3
d_gene: -
j_gene: TRBJ1-3
abundance: few
CDR3nt: TGTGCCAGCAGCCGGAGTACTGGAAACACCATATATTTT
CDR3aa: CASSRSTGNTIYF

v_gene: TRBV4-3
d_gene: -
j_gene: TRBJ1-2
abundance: once
CDR3nt: TGCGCCAGCAGCCCCGCCCACAGTAACTATGGCTACACCTTC
CDR3aa: CASSPAHSNYGYTF

v_gene: TRBV3-1/TRBV3-2
d_gene: TRBD2
j_gene: TRBJ2-1
abundance: -
CDR3nt: TGTGCCAGCAGCCCGCCGGGACTAGCGGAGCCCCGCCCCAATGAGCAGTTCTTC
CDR3aa: CASSPPGLAEPRPNEQFF

v_gene: TRBV27
d_gene: -
j_gene: TRBJ1-5
abundance: -
CDR3nt: TGTGCCAGCAGTTTTCAGGGACTGGCGAATCAGCCCCAGCATTTT
CDR3aa: CASSFQGLANQPQHF

v_gene: TRBV6-5
d_gene: -
j_gene: TRBJ2-2
abundance: -
CDR3nt: TGTGCCACCATCGGGACTTGGGACACCGGGGAGCTGTTTTTT
CDR3aa: CATIGTWDTGELFF

v_gene: TRBV6-5
d_gene: -
j_gene: TRBJ1-2
abundance: -
CDR3nt: TGTGCCAGCAGTCCCTCCGGACGGTTCCTTTATGGCTACACCTTC
CDR3aa: CASSPSGRFLYGYTF

v_gene: TRBV3-1/TRBV3-2
d_gene: -
j_gene: TRBJ1-2
abundance: once
CDR3nt: TGTGCCAGCAGCCCCCTGCGCTGGGGCGAAGGAGGCTACACCTTC
CDR3aa: CASSPLRWGEGGYTF

v_gene: TRBV7-2
d_gene: -
j_gene: TRBJ1-2
abundance: -
CDR3nt: TGTGCCAGCAGCTCGCGTGGTGGTGATGGCTACACCTTC
CDR3aa: CASSSRGGDGYTF

v_gene: TRBV4-2
d_gene: -
j_gene: TRBJ2-1
abundance: -
CDR3nt: TGTGCCAGCAGCCAAGTTCCAGTGGACGAGCAGTTCTTC
CDR3aa: CASSQVPVDEQFF

v_gene: TRBV7-8
d_gene: -
j_gene: TRBJ2-3
abundance: -
CDR3nt: TGTGCTTGCCTCAAAGACAGGTTCACAGATACGCAGTATTTT
CDR3aa: CACLKDRFTDTQYF

v_gene: TRBV3-1/TRBV3-2
d_gene: TRBD1
j_gene: TRBJ2-1
abundance: -
CDR3nt: TGTGCCAGCAGCCAGGCTGGACAGGAGATATTCGGTGAGCAGTTCTTC
CDR3aa: CASSQAGQEIFGEQFF

v_gene: TRBV12-3/TRBV12-4
d_gene: -
j_gene: TRBJ2-1
abundance: -
CDR3nt: TGTGCCAGCAGTGCCAAACAGGGACGAGAGCAGTTCTTC
CDR3aa: CASSAKQGREQFF

v_gene: TRBV24-1
d_gene: TRBD2
j_gene: TRBJ2-3
abundance: -
CDR3nt: TGTGCCACCAGTGACCCAGCGGGGGGGACAGATACGCAGTATTTT
CDR3aa: CATSDPAGGTDTQYF

v_gene: TRBV25-1
d_gene: -
j_gene: TRBJ1-1
abundance: -
CDR3nt: TGTGCCAGCCGGGTTGGCGGATTAGCTTTCTTT
CDR3aa: CASRVGGLAFF